The 17 T cell receptor beta chains presented below share a single source sample, sequenced in a study of blood T cell repertoires in COVID-19. Here immunoSEQ multiplex PCR was the method, and the copy in TCRdb shows in-frame clones only, minus some. Of tens of thousands of clones in the sample, about nine tenths were seen once. The sample consisted of peripheral blood. Every receptor here comes from a woman over 75 with acute or convalescent COVID-19.

This clone was seen just once. This chain joins TRBV5-1 and TRBJ2-2, with a tentative D call TRBD1 (5 bases). This CDR3 is built from 15 residues. Germline V lookup: CDR1 SGHRS, CDR2 YFSETQ. Between the trimmed V and J ends, which lost 4 bases and 2 bases, there was a span of 12 bases. CDR3 DNA sequence: TGCGCCAGCAGCACGTGGACACCCAACACCGGGGAGCTGTTTTTT. Amino acid sequence: CASSTWTPNTGELFF.

This chain connects TRBV4-1 to TRBJ2-3, with D possibly matching TRBD2 (6 bases). V was shortened by 1 base and J by 3 bases, with 8 bases between the two germline ends. Per germline, CDR1 MGHRA and CDR2 YSYEKL. This CDR3 is 14 amino acids long. As DNA, the CDR3 is TGCGCCAGCAGCCAAGGGAGGGAGACAGATACGCAGTATTTT. Translating gives CASSQGRETDTQYF.

The genes are TRBV25-1 and TRBJ1-5; TRBD1 might be the D (6 bases). Germline V gene sequence: CDR1 MGHDK, CDR2 SYGVNS. This CDR3 comprises 16 residues. V shed 2 bases and J shed 6 bases, with 17 bases lying between them. CDR3 coding DNA: TGTGCCAGCAGTGAAGAGAGGGGACAATGGGGTCAGCCCCAGCATTTT. Residues: CASSEERGQWGQPQHF. Based on the CDR3 plus reference TRBV25-1 and TRBJ1-5, the full variable domain is EADIYQTPRYLVIGTGKKITLECSQTMGHDKMYWYQQDPGMELHLIHYSYGVNSTEKGDLSSESTVSRIRTEHFPLTLESARPSHTSQYLCASSEERGQWGQPQHFGDGTRLSIL.

Of note for this clone: An end of the junction does not agree with germline; a read error may underlie this. The V gene is TRBV7-2, the J gene TRBJ2-3; TRBD2 is a possible D gene (6 bases). Germline V CDR1 and CDR2: SGHTA, FQGNSA. CDR3 length equals 14 residues. The CDR3 is CASSLGLTADTQYF. The CDR3 DNA reads TGTGCCAGCAGTTTAGGACTAACTGCAGATACGCAGTATTTT.

V is TRBV25-1 and J is TRBJ2-5, with 13 nucleotides matching TRBD2. The germline V gene encodes CDR1 MGHDK and CDR2 SYGVNS. The CDR3 length is 15 residues. With V trimmed by 5 bases and J by 4 bases, 4 bases remained unmatched. The CDR3 loop reads CASSPGLAGLETQYF. CDR3 DNA sequence: TGTGCCAGCAGTCCGGGACTAGCGGGGCTAGAGACCCAGTACTTC. Together with reference TRBV25-1 and TRBJ2-5, the CDR3 gives the full variable domain: EADIYQTPRYLVIGTGKKITLECSQTMGHDKMYWYQQDPGMELHLIHYSYGVNSTEKGDLSSESTVSRIRTEHFPLTLESARPSHTSQYLCASSPGLAGLETQYFGPGTRLLVL.

The rearrangement links TRBV10-3 to TRBJ1-2, with TRBD1 matching 7 bases. Germline CDR1 is ENHRY and CDR2 is SYGVKD. Germline trimming cut 2 bases from V and 5 bases from J; bases unmatched to any gene: 8. The CDR3 sequence is 15 residues long. CDR3 DNA: TGTGCCATCAGTGAGAACACAGGGGCTGCTTATGGCTACACCTTC. This gives the protein CAISENTGAAYGYTF.

There are a few counts of this clone. The chain employs TRBV5-6 and TRBJ2-1; tentatively, D is TRBD1 (6 bases). V lost 4 bases, J lost 8 bases, and 16 bases lay in between. Germline lookup yields CDR1 SGHDT and CDR2 YYEEEE. The CDR3 runs 14 residues. The CDR3 here is CASSLGRQAHEQFF. Here the CDR3 DNA reads TGTGCCAGCAGCCTGGGAAGACAGGCCCATGAGCAGTTCTTC.

The chain carries TRBV28 and TRBJ1-2, with TRBD1 as a possible D gene (5 bases). Trimming took 6 bases from V and 8 from J, leaving 22 bases between them. CDR1 and CDR2 from the germline V gene are MDHEN and SYDVKM. The CDR3 is 15 amino acids. This CDR3 reads CASRLSVAGGSGYTF. The CDR3 DNA follows: TGTGCCAGCAGATTGTCGGTTGCGGGGGGTTCGGGCTACACCTTC.

The chain uses TRBV5-1 and TRBJ2-3; D is ambiguous. The CDR3 runs 13 residues. Germline V lookup: CDR1 SGHRS, CDR2 YFSETQ. Trimming took off 4 bases at V and 4 bases at J, with 10 bases between the two ends. CDR3 amino acids: CASSHGGPDTQYF. The CDR3, as DNA: TGCGCCAGCAGCCATGGCGGCCCAGATACGCAGTATTTT. The full variable domain, its missing parts supplied by reference TRBV5-1 and TRBJ2-3, is KAGVTQTPRYLIKTRGQQVTLSCSPISGHRSVSWYQQTPGQGLQFLFEYFSETQRNKGNFPGRFSGRQFSNSRSEMNVSTLELGDSALYLCASSHGGPDTQYFGPGTRLTVL.

This sequence joins TRBV6-1 and TRBJ1-1, with D possibly matching TRBD1 (5 bases). CDR1 MNHNS and CDR2 SASEGT come from the germline V gene. This CDR3 spans 13 amino acids. V was trimmed by 3 bases and J by 5 bases, leaving 10 bases between them. CDR3 amino acids: CASSEQGWTEAFF. The CDR3 DNA follows: TGTGCCAGCAGTGAGCAGGGTTGGACTGAAGCTTTCTTT.

The CDR3 sequence is CASSSPPRRGDQPQHF. The CDR3, as DNA: TGTGCCAGCAGTTCTCCACCCCGGCGAGGTGATCAGCCCCAGCATTTT. The chain recombines TRBV28 with TRBJ1-5; D gene unclear. Between the trimmed V and J ends, which lost 4 bases and 5 bases, there was a span of 18 bases. The CDR3 contains 16 residues. Germline V gene lookup returns CDR1 MDHEN and CDR2 SYDVKM.

In its sample, this clone was seen once. The chain combines TRBV5-1 with TRBJ1-1; 9 bases agree with TRBD1. The germline V gene encodes CDR1 SGHRS and CDR2 YFSETQ. The CDR3 runs to 16 residues. With V trimmed by 4 bases and J by 6 bases, 13 bases remained unmatched. The CDR3 protein is CASSRQGGGSIAEAFF. In nucleotides, the CDR3 is TGCGCCAGCAGCCGACAGGGGGGAGGAAGTATAGCTGAAGCTTTCTTT.

The genes are TRBV29-1 and TRBJ1-2, with unresolved D. The germline V and J ends were trimmed by 4 bases and 4 bases, with 16 bases remaining between them. Germline V gives CDR1 SQVTM, CDR2 ANQGSEA. The CDR3 runs to 14 residues. CDR3 DNA: TGCAGCGTTGTAATCTCGGGGTCGCTCTATGGCTACACCTTC. This translates into CSVVISGSLYGYTF.

This clone was seen only once. This rearrangement joins TRBV19 to TRBJ2-5, with D possibly TRBD1 on 5 matching bases. Germline loops: CDR1 LNHDA, CDR2 SQIVND (reference sequence). The CDR3 contains 13 residues. Trimming stripped 5 bases from V and 1 base from J, with 8 bases between. The CDR3 DNA follows: TGTGCCAGTAGTCTGCAGGGCCAAGAGACCCAGTACTTC. Encoded protein: CASSLQGQETQYF.

As DNA, the CDR3 is TGTGCCAGCAGCTTAGCGCTGGCCCTTAACTATGGCTACACCTTC. Protein: CASSLALALNYGYTF. The J gene is TRBJ1-2, the V gene TRBV7-2, with no clear D. V lost 0 bases and J 1 base, leaving 9 bases between the germline ends. CDR1 SGHTA and CDR2 FQGNSA come from the germline V gene. The CDR3 covers 15 residues.

This sequence joins TRBV3-1 (or the pseudogene TRBV3-2) and TRBJ2-7, with 9 positions matching TRBD2. In germline, CDR1 is LGHDT, CDR2 YNNKEL (reference sequence). J lost 6 bases, V lost 4 bases, and 7 bases had no gene match. This CDR3 contains 14 residues. The CDR3 loop reads CASSPRLAGSEQYF. The CDR3 nucleotides are TGTGCCAGCAGCCCCCGCCTAGCGGGATCCGAGCAGTACTTC.

This chain links TRBV19 with TRBJ2-7; 9 positions agree with TRBD1. The J segment lost 2 bases and the V segment lost 5 bases, leaving 7 bases of the junction unmatched. Germline CDR1 reads LNHDA; CDR2 reads SQIVND (reference sequence). The CDR3 contains 15 residues. The CDR3 region has the DNA TGTGCCAGTAGTCCAAGGACAGGGGTCGCCTACGAGCAGTACTTC. Encoded protein: CASSPRTGVAYEQYF. Filled out from reference TRBV19 and TRBJ2-7, the complete variable domain reads DGGITQSPKYLFRKEGQNVTLSCEQNLNHDAMYWYRQDPGQGLRLIYYSQIVNDFQKGDIAEGYSVSREKKESFPLTVTSAQKNPTAFYLCASSPRTGVAYEQYFGPGTRLTVT.